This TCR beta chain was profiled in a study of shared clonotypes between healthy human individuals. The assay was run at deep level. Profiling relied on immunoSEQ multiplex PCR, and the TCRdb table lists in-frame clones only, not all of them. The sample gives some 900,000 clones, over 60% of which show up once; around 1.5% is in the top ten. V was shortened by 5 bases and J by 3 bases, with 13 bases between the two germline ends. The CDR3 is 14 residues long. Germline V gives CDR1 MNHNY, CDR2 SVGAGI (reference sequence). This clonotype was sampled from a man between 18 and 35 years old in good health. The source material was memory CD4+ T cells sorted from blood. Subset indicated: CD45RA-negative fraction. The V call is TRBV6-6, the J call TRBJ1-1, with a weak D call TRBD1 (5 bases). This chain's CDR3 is CASSQGVGDTEAFF. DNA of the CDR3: TGTGCCAGCAGTCAAGGGGTGGGGGACACTGAAGCTTTCTTT.